The clone carrying this T cell receptor beta chain was seen more than once but under ten times. The time point here: cycle 4 day 1 (C4D1), after about 6 weeks of nivolumab. Every patient was affected by relapse after autologous stem cell transplantation, while exposure to brentuximab vedotin was not uniform. This sample is part of a study of PD-1 blockade in classical Hodgkin lymphoma. Assay used: immunoSEQ multiplex PCR; TCRdb lists only in-frame clones, some missing. The table has 30,000 to 50,000 clones, about three quarters seen once; the top ten hold roughly 9.8%. Per germline, CDR1 LNHDA and CDR2 SQIVND (reference sequence). The V gene lost 5 bases and the J gene lost 3 bases, with 10 bases spanning the gap. The length of the CDR3 is 13 residues.

This TCR derives from a human donor with classical Hodgkin lymphoma. The genes are TRBV19 and TRBJ1-1; possible D gene TRBD1, 5 bases. The source was peripheral blood mononuclear cells (PBMCs), collected before the fourth cycle of nivolumab. CDR3 in amino acids: CASSARRDTEAFF. CDR3 in DNA: TGTGCCAGTAGTGCCCGCAGGGACACTGAAGCTTTCTTT.